This T cell receptor (beta chain) stems from a study of blood T cell repertoires in COVID-19. The overall study: Acute and convalescent COVID-19 samples came from the United States, Italy and Spain.

Participants, about 18 to 100 years old, spanned 24 US areas. The germline V gene encodes CDR1 MNHEY and CDR2 SMNVEV (reference sequence). The V and J ends lost 7 bases and 0 bases, in that order; junction bases with no gene match: 12. This CDR3 contains 17 residues. The repertoire was sequenced with immunoSEQ multiplex PCR; TCRdb's copy has only in-frame clones and lacks some. The sample yields around 250,000 clones, about nine tenths seen once. V is TRBV27 and J is TRBJ1-2; the match to TRBD1 covers 9 bases. The source material was PBMCs or T cells enriched from blood (not recorded which). The TCR was taken from a middle-aged man who had been exposed to COVID-19. CDR3 in amino acids: CASKRQGDHLTNYGYTF. The CDR3, as DNA: TGTGCCAGCAAAAGACAGGGGGATCACCTAACTAACTATGGCTACACCTTC.